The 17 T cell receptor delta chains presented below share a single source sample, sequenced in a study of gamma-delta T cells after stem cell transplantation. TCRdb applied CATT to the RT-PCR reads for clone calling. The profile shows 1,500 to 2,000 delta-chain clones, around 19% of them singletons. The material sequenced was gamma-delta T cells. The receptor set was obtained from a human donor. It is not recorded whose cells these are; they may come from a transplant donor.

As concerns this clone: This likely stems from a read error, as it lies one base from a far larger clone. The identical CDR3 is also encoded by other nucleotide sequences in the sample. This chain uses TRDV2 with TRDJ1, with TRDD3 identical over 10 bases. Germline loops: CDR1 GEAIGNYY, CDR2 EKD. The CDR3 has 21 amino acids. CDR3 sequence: CACDTVDRTGGSRKSTDKLIF. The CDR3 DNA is TGTGCTTGTGACACCGTCGACCGTACTGGGGGATCCCGAAAGTCGACCGATAAACTCATCTTT.

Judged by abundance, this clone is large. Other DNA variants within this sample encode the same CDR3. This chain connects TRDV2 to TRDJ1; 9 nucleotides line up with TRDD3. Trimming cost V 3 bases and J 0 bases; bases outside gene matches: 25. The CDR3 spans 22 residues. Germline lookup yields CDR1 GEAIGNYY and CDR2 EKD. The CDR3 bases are TGTGCCTGTGACCCGCTCGGGGACGGAGGGGGATACCTGAGGGGGTACACCGATAAACTCATCTTT. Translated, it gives CACDPLGDGGGYLRGYTDKLIF.

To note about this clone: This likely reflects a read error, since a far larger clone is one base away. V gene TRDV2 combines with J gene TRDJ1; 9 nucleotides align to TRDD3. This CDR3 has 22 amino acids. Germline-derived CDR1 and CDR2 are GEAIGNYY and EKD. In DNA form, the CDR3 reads TGTGCCTGTGACACCCTAGAAGGACCTACACTGGGGGACTTACCTAACACCGATACACTCATCTTT. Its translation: CACDTLEGPTLGDLPNTDTLIF.

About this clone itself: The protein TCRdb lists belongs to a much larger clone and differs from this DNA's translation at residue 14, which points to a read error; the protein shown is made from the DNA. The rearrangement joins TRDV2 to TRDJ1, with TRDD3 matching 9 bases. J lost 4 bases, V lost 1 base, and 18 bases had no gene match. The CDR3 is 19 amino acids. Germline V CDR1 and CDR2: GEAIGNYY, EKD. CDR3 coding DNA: TGTGCCTGTGACACTTTGGCACGAGCAGTGGGGGATAATGACGATAAACTCATCTTT. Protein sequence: CACDTLARAVGDNDDKLIF.

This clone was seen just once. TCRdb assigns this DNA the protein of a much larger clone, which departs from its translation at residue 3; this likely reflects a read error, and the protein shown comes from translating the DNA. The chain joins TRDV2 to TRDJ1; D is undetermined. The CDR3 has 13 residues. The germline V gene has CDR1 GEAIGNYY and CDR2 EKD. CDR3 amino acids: CAGDPLYTDKLIF. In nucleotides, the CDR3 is TGTGCCGGTGACCCCCTGTACACCGATAAACTCATCTTT.

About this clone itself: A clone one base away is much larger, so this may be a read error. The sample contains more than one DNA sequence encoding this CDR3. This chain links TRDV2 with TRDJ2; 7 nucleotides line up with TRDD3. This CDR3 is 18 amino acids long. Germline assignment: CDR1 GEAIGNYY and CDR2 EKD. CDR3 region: CACDTVSVGDPLTAQLFF. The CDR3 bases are TGTGCCTGTGACACGGTTTCAGTGGGGGACCCTTTGACAGCTCAACTCTTCTTT.

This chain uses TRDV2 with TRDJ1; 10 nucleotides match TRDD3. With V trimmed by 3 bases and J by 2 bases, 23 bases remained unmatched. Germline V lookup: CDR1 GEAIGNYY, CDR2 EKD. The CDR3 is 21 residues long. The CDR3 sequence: CACDLMSAGLGDSLLTDKLIF. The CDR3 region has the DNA TGTGCCTGTGACTTGATGTCGGCTGGGCTGGGGGATAGTCTACTTACCGATAAACTCATCTTT.

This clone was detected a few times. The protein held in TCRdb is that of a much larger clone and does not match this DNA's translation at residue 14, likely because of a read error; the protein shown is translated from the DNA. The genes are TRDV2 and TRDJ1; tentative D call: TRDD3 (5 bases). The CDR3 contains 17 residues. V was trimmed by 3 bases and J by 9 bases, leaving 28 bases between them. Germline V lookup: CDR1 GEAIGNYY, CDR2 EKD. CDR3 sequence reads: CACDSAARGVGAVELIF. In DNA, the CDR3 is TGTGCCTGTGACTCCGCCGCACGGGGGGTTGGAGCCGTAGAACTCATCTTT.

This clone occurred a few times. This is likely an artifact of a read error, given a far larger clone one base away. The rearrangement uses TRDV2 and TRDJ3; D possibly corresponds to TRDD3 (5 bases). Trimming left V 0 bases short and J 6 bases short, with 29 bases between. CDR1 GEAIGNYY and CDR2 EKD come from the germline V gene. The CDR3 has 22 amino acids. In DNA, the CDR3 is TGTGCCTGTGACACCGTTTCGGGACTGGTCGACCCTGTCGTTCAGGACACCCGACAGATGTTTTTC. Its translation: CACDTVSGLVDPVVQDTRQMFF.

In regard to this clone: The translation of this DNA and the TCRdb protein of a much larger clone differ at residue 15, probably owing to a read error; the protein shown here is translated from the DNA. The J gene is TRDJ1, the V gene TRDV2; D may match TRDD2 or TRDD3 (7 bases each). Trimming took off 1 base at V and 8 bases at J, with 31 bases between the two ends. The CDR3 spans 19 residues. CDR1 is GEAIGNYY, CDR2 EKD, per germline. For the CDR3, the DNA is TGTGCCTGTGACACGGCGGGCTTTCCTACTGGGGCTTATGGCGAGAAACTCATCTTT. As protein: CACDTAGFPTGAYGEKLIF.

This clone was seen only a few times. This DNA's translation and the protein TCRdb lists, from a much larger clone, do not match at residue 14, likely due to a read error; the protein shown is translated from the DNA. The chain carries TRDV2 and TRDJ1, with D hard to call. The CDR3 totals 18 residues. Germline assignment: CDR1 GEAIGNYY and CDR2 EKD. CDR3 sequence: CACDTVSAPLVETAKLIF. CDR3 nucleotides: TGTGCCTGTGACACCGTAAGCGCACCCCTCGTGGAGACCGCTAAACTCATCTTT.

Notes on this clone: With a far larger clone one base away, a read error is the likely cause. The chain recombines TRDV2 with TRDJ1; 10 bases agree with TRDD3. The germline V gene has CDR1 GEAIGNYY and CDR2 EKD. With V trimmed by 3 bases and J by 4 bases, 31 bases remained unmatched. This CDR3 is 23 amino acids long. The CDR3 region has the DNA TGTGCCTGTGACGAACTAAGGCCACGCAAAAAAGTCGCGCCTGGGGGATATAGCGATAAACTCATCTTT. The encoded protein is CACDELRPRKKVAPGGYSDKLIF.

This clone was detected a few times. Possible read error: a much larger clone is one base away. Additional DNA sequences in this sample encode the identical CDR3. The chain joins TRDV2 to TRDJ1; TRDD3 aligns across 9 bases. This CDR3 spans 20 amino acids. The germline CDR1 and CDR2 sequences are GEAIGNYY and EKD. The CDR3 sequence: CACDTVLLGDSSLPDNKLIF. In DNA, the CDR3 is TGCGCCTGTGACACCGTTCTGCTGGGGGATTCGTCCTTACCCGATAATAAACTCATCTTT.

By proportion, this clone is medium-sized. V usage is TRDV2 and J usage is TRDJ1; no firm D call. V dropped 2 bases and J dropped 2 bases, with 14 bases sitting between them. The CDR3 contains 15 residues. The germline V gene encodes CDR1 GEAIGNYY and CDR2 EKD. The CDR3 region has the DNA TGTGCCTGTGACAAGGTCGGGTTAAATACCGATAAACTCATCTTT. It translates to CACDKVGLNTDKLIF.

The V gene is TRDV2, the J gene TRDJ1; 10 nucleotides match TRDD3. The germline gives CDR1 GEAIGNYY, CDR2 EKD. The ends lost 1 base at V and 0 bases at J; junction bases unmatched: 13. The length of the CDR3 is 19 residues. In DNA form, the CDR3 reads TGTGCCTGTGACACTGTTTCTTCGAATACTGGGGGATACACCGATAAACTCATCTTT. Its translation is CACDTVSSNTGGYTDKLIF.

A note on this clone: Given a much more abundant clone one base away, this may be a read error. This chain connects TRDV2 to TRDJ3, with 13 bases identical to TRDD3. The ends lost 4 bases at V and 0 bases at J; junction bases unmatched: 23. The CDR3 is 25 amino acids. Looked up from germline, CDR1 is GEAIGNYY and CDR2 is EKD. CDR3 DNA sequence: TGTGCCTGTGATTCTCCCGAATGTACTGGGGGATACGGAGAGTTGGGCTCCTGGGACACCCGACAGATGTTTTTC. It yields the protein CACDSPECTGGYGELGSWDTRQMFF.

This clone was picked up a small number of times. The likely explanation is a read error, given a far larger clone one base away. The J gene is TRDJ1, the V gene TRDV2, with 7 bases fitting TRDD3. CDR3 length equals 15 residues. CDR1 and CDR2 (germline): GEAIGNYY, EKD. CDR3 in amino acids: CACGTVGETTDKLIF. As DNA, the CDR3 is TGTGCCTGTGGCACCGTGGGGGAAACGACCGATAAACTCATCTTT.